The 11 T cell receptor beta chains given below trace back to one sample, sequenced in a study of blood T cell repertoires in COVID-19. Produced via immunoSEQ multiplex PCR; TCRdb's table is partial and in-frame only. The data hold approximately 340,000 clones, with approximately 90% observed a single time. The sample comprised PBMCs or T cells enriched from blood (not recorded which). The source is a woman in her thirties or forties who had been exposed to COVID-19.

This rearrangement joins TRBV11-2 to TRBJ1-3; 9 bases are shared with TRBD1. CDR3 length: 16 amino acids. From germline, CDR1 is SGHAT and CDR2 FQNNGV. Trimming at V came to 4 bases and at J to 3 bases, leaving 7 bases not matched to a gene. The CDR3 loop reads CASSSIQGAGGNTIYF. The CDR3 DNA reads as TGTGCCAGCAGCTCTATACAGGGGGCAGGTGGAAACACCATATATTTT.

This clone was detected only a few times. The chain has TRBV19 and TRBJ1-1, with a possible D match to TRBD1 (6 bases). The CDR3 consists of 18 residues. Germline V gene lookup returns CDR1 LNHDA and CDR2 SQIVND (reference sequence). Trimming cost V 6 bases and J 1 base, with 24 bases left between them. CDR3 residues: CASSPQGRSLGGNTEAFF. The DNA for the CDR3 is TGTGCCAGTAGCCCACAGGGCCGGAGTCTCGGTGGGAACACTGAAGCTTTCTTT.

J is TRBJ1-5 and V is TRBV24-1, with a weak D call TRBD1 (5 bases). This CDR3 has 17 amino acids. The germline gives CDR1 KGHDR, CDR2 SFDVKD. Between the trimmed V and J ends, which lost 3 bases and 2 bases, there was a span of 16 bases. CDR3 in amino acids: CATSDQGRARGNQPQHF. The CDR3 DNA follows: TGTGCCACCAGTGATCAAGGCAGGGCCCGGGGCAATCAGCCCCAGCATTTT.

The CDR3 is CASSSGTAAGIEQYF. CDR3 bases: TGTGCCAGCAGTTCCGGGACTGCCGCCGGGATCGAGCAGTACTTC. The genes are TRBV28 and TRBJ2-7, with D possibly being TRBD2 (6 bases). This CDR3 spans 15 amino acids. Germline lookup yields CDR1 MDHEN and CDR2 SYDVKM. The V end lost 4 bases, the J end lost 6 bases, and 19 bases lay between the germline ends.

This clone was seen just once. V is TRBV18 and J is TRBJ1-1; D gene ambiguous. The CDR3 covers 14 residues. Germline values: CDR1 KGHSH, CDR2 LQKENI. Trimming took off 4 bases at V and 4 bases at J, with 13 bases between the two ends. In DNA, the CDR3 is TGTGCCAGCTCACTAATCCCAGAGGCCACTGAAGCTTTCTTT. Its protein product is CASSLIPEATEAFF.

The chain has TRBV10-2 and TRBJ1-1; no firm D call. Germline CDR1 is WSHSY and CDR2 is SAAADI. This CDR3 is 14 amino acids long. Trimming left V 3 bases short and J 5 bases short, with 13 bases between. The CDR3: CASSDEGGWTEAFF. Here the CDR3 DNA reads TGCGCCAGCAGTGATGAGGGCGGTTGGACTGAAGCTTTCTTT.

The rearrangement links TRBV18 to TRBJ2-2; 12 bases align to TRBD2. The CDR3 has 18 amino acids. Germline CDR1 reads KGHSH; CDR2 reads LQKENI. The trim removed 6 bases at V and 7 bases at J, leaving 15 bases unmatched. The CDR3 is CASSPIMTSGGFVGELFF. CDR3 sequence (DNA): TGTGCCAGCTCGCCCATAATGACTAGCGGGGGTTTCGTCGGGGAGCTGTTTTTT.

The V call is TRBV7-9, the J call TRBJ2-7, with 7 bases lining up with TRBD2. The germline V gene has CDR1 SEHNR and CDR2 FQNEAQ (reference sequence). Trimming took 5 bases from V and 4 from J; bases not matched to a gene: 8. This CDR3 has 14 amino acids. Here the CDR3 reads CASSTALREYEQYF. CDR3 in DNA: TGTGCCAGCAGCACTGCCCTGCGGGAGTACGAGCAGTACTTC.

This clone was recorded a few times. This chain joins TRBV2 and TRBJ2-7; 7 nucleotides line up with TRBD2. The germline gives CDR1 SNHLY, CDR2 FYNNEI. This CDR3 region has 13 residues. V lost 7 bases and J lost 6; bases outside the gene matches: 9. The CDR3 spells CASKGRTSPEQYF. CDR3 coding DNA: TGTGCCAGCAAGGGCAGGACTAGTCCCGAGCAGTACTTC.

CDR3 coding DNA: TGTGCCTGGGGGGAAGGACTGGGACAGCCCCAGCATTTT. Protein sequence: CAWGEGLGQPQHF. The genes are TRBV30 and TRBJ1-5; D remains unclear. With 5 bases removed from V and 7 bases from J, the gap between germline ends came to 15 bases. Germline values: CDR1 GTSNPN, CDR2 SVGIG (reference sequence). The length of the CDR3 is 13 residues.

The V call is TRBV7-8, the J call TRBJ2-2; 10 positions agree with TRBD1. The V gene's germline CDR1 is SGHVS and CDR2 FQNEAQ. The length of the CDR3 is 15 residues. With 5 bases clipped from V and 7 bases from J, the junction kept 7 bases outside the gene matches. CDR3 protein: CASSLRDRGDGELFF. Written as DNA, the CDR3 is TGTGCCAGCAGCCTCCGGGACAGGGGCGACGGGGAGCTGTTTTTT.